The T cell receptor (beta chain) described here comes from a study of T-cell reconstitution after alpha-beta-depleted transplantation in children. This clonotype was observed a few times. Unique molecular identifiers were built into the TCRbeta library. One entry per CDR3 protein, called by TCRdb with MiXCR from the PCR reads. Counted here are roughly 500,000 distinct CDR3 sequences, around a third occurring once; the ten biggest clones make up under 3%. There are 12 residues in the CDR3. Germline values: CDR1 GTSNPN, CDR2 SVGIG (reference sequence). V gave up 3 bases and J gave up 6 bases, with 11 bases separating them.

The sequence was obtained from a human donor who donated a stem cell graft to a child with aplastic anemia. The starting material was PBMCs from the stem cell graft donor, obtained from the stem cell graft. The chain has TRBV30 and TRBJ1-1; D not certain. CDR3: CAWSPGLAEAFF. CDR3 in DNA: TGTGCCTGGAGCCCGGGGTTGGCTGAAGCTTTCTTT.